Below, 10 T cell receptor beta chains from the same sample are listed, as sequenced in a study of Ad26.COV2.S vaccination and SARS-CoV-2 variants. Treatment given: about 20 received Ad26.COV2.S at low or high dose, single or two shots; 5 received placebo; per-sample allocation not given. Sampling took place 63 days after the first vaccine or placebo injection. Produced via immunoSEQ multiplex PCR; TCRdb's table is partial and in-frame only. The sample lists roughly 300,000 clones, 80% to 90% seen once, with 5% in the top ten. Source: peripheral blood, taken in a trial of Ad26.COV2.S vaccine versus placebo. The receptors come from a person aged 18-60 years who received the Ad26.COV2.S COVID-19 vaccine or a placebo.

The V call is TRBV30, the J call TRBJ1-2; D perhaps matches TRBD1 (5 bases). Germline CDR1 GTSNPN, CDR2 SVGIG (reference sequence). The V end lost 3 bases, the J end lost 1 base, and 15 bases lay between the germline ends. The CDR3 runs to 15 residues. The CDR3 DNA reads as TGTGCCTGGAGGACGGGACTGAGGGATAACTATGGCTACACCTTC. It encodes CAWRTGLRDNYGYTF.

The CDR3 DNA reads TGCGCCAGCAGCCTTATGGGACAGGGAACGAACACCGGGGAGCTGTTTTTT. This translates into CASSLMGQGTNTGELFF. The J gene is TRBJ2-2, the V gene TRBV4-1, with 9 bases fitting TRBD1. After removal of 4 bases from V and 0 bases from J, the junction contained 6 bases not matched to a gene. CDR3 length: 17 amino acids. Per germline, CDR1 MGHRA and CDR2 YSYEKL.

The chain is built from TRBV18 and TRBJ2-5; 11 nucleotides agree with TRBD2. The CDR3 is 15 residues long. V gave up 3 bases and J gave up 2 bases; unmatched junction bases: 2. The germline V gene has CDR1 KGHSH and CDR2 LQKENI. The CDR3 protein is CASSPGLAEQETQYF. Written as DNA, the CDR3 is TGTGCCAGCTCACCGGGACTAGCGGAGCAAGAGACCCAGTACTTC. The entire variable domain, with the rest obtained from reference TRBV18 and TRBJ2-5, is as follows: NAGVMQNPRHLVRRRGQEARLRCSPMKGHSHVYWYRQLPEEGLKFMVYLQKENIIDESGMPKERFSAEFPKEGPSILRIQQVVRGDSAAYFCASSPGLAEQETQYFGPGTRLLVL.

The CDR3 DNA follows: TGTGCCAGTAGTGTCACCGGGGCTCCCTCTGGAAACACCATATATTTT. This gives the protein CASSVTGAPSGNTIYF. The rearrangement links TRBV19 to TRBJ1-3; TRBD1 is a possible D gene (5 bases). The CDR3 length is 16 residues. Deletions cut 5 bases from V and 0 bases from J, with 14 bases between. Germline V gene data show CDR1 as LNHDA and CDR2 as SQIVND (reference sequence). The full variable domain, its missing parts supplied by reference TRBV19 and TRBJ1-3, is DGGITQSPKYLFRKEGQNVTLSCEQNLNHDAMYWYRQDPGQGLRLIYYSQIVNDFQKGDIAEGYSVSREKKESFPLTVTSAQKNPTAFYLCASSVTGAPSGNTIYFGEGSWLTVV.

The rearrangement uses TRBV6-5 and TRBJ2-5; D unresolved. V lost 2 bases, J lost 5 bases, and 6 bases lay in between. From germline, CDR1 is MNHEY and CDR2 SVGAGI. The CDR3 contains 12 residues. CDR3 nucleotide sequence: TGTGCCAGCAGTTACCCCGGGGAGACCCAGTACTTC. This encodes CASSYPGETQYF.

V usage is TRBV19 and J usage is TRBJ2-5, with D perhaps matching TRBD1 (6 bases). The germline V gene encodes CDR1 LNHDA and CDR2 SQIVND (reference sequence). This CDR3 region has 14 residues. V lost 7 bases and J lost 6, with 18 bases in between. The CDR3 spells CASNPDRRAKTQYF. In nucleotides, the CDR3 is TGTGCCAGTAATCCTGACAGGCGGGCGAAGACCCAGTACTTC.

The chain links TRBV7-2 to TRBJ1-2; maybe TRBD1 (5 bases). Germline loops: CDR1 SGHTA, CDR2 FQGNSA. This CDR3 spans 14 amino acids. Between the trimmed V and J ends, which lost 6 bases and 2 bases, there was a span of 13 bases. This chain's CDR3 is CASRFGTGNYGYTF. The CDR3 DNA reads as TGTGCCAGCAGATTCGGGACGGGAAACTATGGCTACACCTTC.

The chain has TRBV11-2 and TRBJ2-5, with 14 positions matching TRBD2. Unmatched junction bases numbered 9, after V lost 5 bases and J lost 1 base. Germline CDR1 and CDR2: SGHAT and FQNNGV. The CDR3 is 18 amino acids. CDR3 in amino acids: CASSRGTSGRFTQETQYF. DNA for the CDR3: TGTGCCAGCAGCAGGGGGACTAGCGGGAGATTCACCCAAGAGACCCAGTACTTC. Full variable domain (outside the CDR3, taken from reference TRBV11-2 and TRBJ2-5): EAGVAQSPRYKIIEKRQSVAFWCNPISGHATLYWYQQILGQGPKLLIQFQNNGVVDDSQLPKDRFSAERLKGVDSTLKIQPAKLEDSAVYLCASSRGTSGRFTQETQYFGPGTRLLVL.

The V call is TRBV7-2, the J call TRBJ2-1; 8 nucleotides match TRBD2. The CDR3 is 17 amino acids. The V and J ends lost 2 bases and 0 bases, in that order; junction bases with no gene match: 6. CDR1 SGHTA and CDR2 FQGNSA come from the germline V gene. CDR3 sequence: CASSLRTSRSSYNEQFF. The CDR3 bases are TGTGCCAGCAGCTTAAGGACTAGCCGGAGCTCCTACAATGAGCAGTTCTTC.

The rearrangement links TRBV5-1 to TRBJ2-2; perhaps D is TRBD1 or TRBD2 (5 bases each). Germline CDR1 is SGHRS and CDR2 is YFSETQ. Deletions cut 4 bases from V and 5 bases from J, with 12 bases between. CDR3 size: 14 residues. This CDR3 reads CASSPGTQTGELFF. CDR3 bases: TGCGCCAGCAGCCCAGGGACCCAGACCGGGGAGCTGTTTTTT.